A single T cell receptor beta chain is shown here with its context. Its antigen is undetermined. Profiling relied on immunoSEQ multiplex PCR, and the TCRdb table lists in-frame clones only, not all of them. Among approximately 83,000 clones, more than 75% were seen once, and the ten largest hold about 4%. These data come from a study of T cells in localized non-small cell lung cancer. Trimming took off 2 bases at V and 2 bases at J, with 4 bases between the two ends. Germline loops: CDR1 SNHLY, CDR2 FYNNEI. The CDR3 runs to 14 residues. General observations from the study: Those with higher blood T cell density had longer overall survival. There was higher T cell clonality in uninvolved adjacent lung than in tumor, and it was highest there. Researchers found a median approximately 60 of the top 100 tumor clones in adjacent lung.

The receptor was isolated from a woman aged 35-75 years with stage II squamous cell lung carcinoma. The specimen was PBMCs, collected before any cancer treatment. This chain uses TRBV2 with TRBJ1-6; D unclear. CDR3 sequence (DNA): TGTGCCAGCAGTGAACAGACCTATAATTCACCCCTCCACTTT. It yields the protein CASSEQTYNSPLHF. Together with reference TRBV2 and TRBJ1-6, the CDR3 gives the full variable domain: EPEVTQTPSHQVTQMGQEVILRCVPISNHLYFYWYRQILGQKVEFLVSFYNNEISEKSEIFDDQFSVERPDGSNFTLKIRSTKLEDSAMYFCASSEQTYNSPLHFGNGTRLTVT.